This T cell receptor beta chain was observed in a study of persistence of HIV-infected CD4 T cells. Study outcomes and limitations: Antigen-responding cells were enriched for degenerate expanded CDR3beta sequences. TCR oligoclonality correlated with proviral oligoclonality in the same sorted populations.

Sequencing used immunoSEQ version 4 in survey mode. Each sample used up to 1 ug genomic DNA diluted to 8.5 to 10 ng/uL. Produced via immunoSEQ multiplex PCR; TCRdb's table is partial and in-frame only. The sample consists of around 35,000 clones, approximately 80% of them appearing once. The stimulus was lysate of CMV-infected fibroblasts, roughly 10 ug/mL. Sorted nonresponding memory CD4+ T cells were CD40L-negative, CD69-negative, CD45RO-high. A roughly 20-hour stimulation of CD8-depleted PBMCs used anti-CD28/CD49d costimulation, CD40-blocking antibody and enfuvirtide. The germline V gene has CDR1 ENHRY and CDR2 SYGVKD. This CDR3 contains 12 residues. V was clipped by 3 bases and J by 6 bases, with 9 bases between them. Concerning this clone: As yet, its antigen is unknown.

The chain has TRBV10-3 and TRBJ2-7; D gene ambiguous. The source is an adult man with HIV who was CMV-seropositive. The sample here was CD4+ T cells sorted from PBMCs after approximately 19-hour stimulation, taken from a patient who received antiretroviral therapy. CDR3 protein: CAISETVSEQYF. DNA for the CDR3: TGTGCCATCAGTGAAACGGTTAGCGAGCAGTACTTC.